The 13 T cell receptor beta chains listed next were all sequenced from one sample in a study of shared clonotypes between healthy human individuals. Clones were sequenced by immunoSEQ multiplex PCR, and TCRdb holds only the in-frame ones, with some missing. Of 2.5 million or so clones detected, around 94% appear once; the ten largest clones hold under 0.15%. The material sequenced was naive CD4+ T cells sorted from blood. The subset is: CD45RA+ positively selected. These receptors were collected from a man aged 18-30 years in good health.

A word on this clone: Other DNA sequences in this sample translate to the same CDR3. Written as DNA, the CDR3 is TGCGCCAGCAGCTTAGGCCAGGGACCAGATACGCAGTATTTT. It encodes CASSLGQGPDTQYF. The V and J genes are TRBV5-1 and TRBJ2-3; D may be TRBD1 or TRBD2 (5 bases each). CDR1 is SGHRS, CDR2 YFSETQ, per germline. CDR3 size: 14 residues. V shed 2 bases and J shed 4 bases, with 11 bases lying between them.

With respect to this clone: Distinct nucleotide sequences in the sample also encode this CDR3. The chain couples TRBV6-5 to TRBJ2-1, with 9 nucleotides matching TRBD2. The germline V gene has CDR1 MNHEY and CDR2 SVGAGI. CDR3 length equals 15 residues. Losses at the gene ends were 7 bases for V and 0 bases for J; bases not matched to a gene: 4. The CDR3 DNA sequence: TGTGCCAGCACACGTAGCGGGAGCTCCTACAATGAGCAGTTCTTC. The encoded protein is CASTRSGSSYNEQFF.

V usage is TRBV7-2 and J usage is TRBJ2-5; 7 bases are shared with TRBD2. The CDR3 consists of 14 residues. The germline gives CDR1 SGHTA, CDR2 FQGNSA. With 1 base clipped from V and 5 bases from J, the junction kept 4 bases outside the gene matches. This CDR3 is CASSLVGRTETQYF. In DNA, the CDR3 is TGTGCCAGCAGCTTAGTCGGGAGGACCGAGACCCAGTACTTC.

The rearrangement links TRBV29-1 to TRBJ2-1, with D tentatively TRBD2 (6 bases). CDR3 length equals 10 residues. Per germline, CDR1 SQVTM and CDR2 ANQGSEA. V gave up 8 bases and J gave up 11 bases, with 13 bases separating them. CDR3 in DNA: TGCAGCACGTCGACTAGACAGCAGTTCTTC. Its translation: CSTSTRQQFF.

J is TRBJ1-2 and V is TRBV19, with D uncertain. This CDR3 is 15 amino acids long. Per the germline V gene, CDR1 is LNHDA and CDR2 is SQIVND (reference sequence). Trimming shortened V by 0 bases and J by 4 bases, and 12 bases separated the two germline ends. The CDR3 is CASSIEVAGPYGYTF. In nucleotides, the CDR3 is TGTGCCAGTAGTATAGAAGTCGCAGGCCCCTATGGCTACACCTTC. Supplemented by reference TRBV19 and TRBJ1-2, the full variable domain reads DGGITQSPKYLFRKEGQNVTLSCEQNLNHDAMYWYRQDPGQGLRLIYYSQIVNDFQKGDIAEGYSVSREKKESFPLTVTSAQKNPTAFYLCASSIEVAGPYGYTFGSGTRLTVV.

CDR3 loop: CASSQDALAGGAGETQYF. Written as DNA, the CDR3 is TGCGCCAGCAGCCAAGATGCGTTAGCGGGAGGTGCTGGAGAGACCCAGTACTTC. The chain carries TRBV4-1 and TRBJ2-5; TRBD2 aligns across 10 bases. The germline CDR1 and CDR2 sequences are MGHRA and YSYEKL. V dropped 0 bases and J dropped 4; count of bases not matched to a gene: 11. The length of the CDR3 is 18 residues.

The gene calls are TRBV11-3 and TRBJ2-3; 10 bases match TRBD2. The CDR3 has 16 amino acids. In germline, CDR1 is SGHNT, CDR2 YENEEA. Unmatched junction bases numbered 9, after V lost 5 bases and J lost 4 bases. The CDR3 spells CASSPRAGGFPDTQYF. CDR3 in DNA: TGTGCCAGCAGCCCACGAGCGGGAGGGTTCCCAGATACGCAGTATTTT.

The sample holds one count of this clone. J is TRBJ1-3 and V is TRBV5-1, with TRBD1 identical over 7 bases. The CDR3 sequence is 16 residues long. The ends lost 4 bases at V and 1 base at J; junction bases unmatched: 8. The germline V gene encodes CDR1 SGHRS and CDR2 YFSETQ. For the CDR3, the DNA is TGCGCCAGCAGCCCTACACAGGGGCCGTCTGGAAACACCATATATTTT. This gives the protein CASSPTQGPSGNTIYF.

The gene calls are TRBV5-5 and TRBJ2-1, with TRBD2 identical over 7 bases. Germline V CDR1 and CDR2: SGHKS, YYEKEE (reference sequence). CDR3 length equals 13 residues. V trimming: 4 bases; J trimming: 7 bases; junction bases outside the gene matches: 5. CDR3 region: CASSLRGDNEQFF. DNA of the CDR3: TGTGCCAGCAGCCTCCGGGGGGATAATGAGCAGTTCTTC.

CDR3 bases: TGTGCCAGCAGTTACTCTGGGGCTAGCGGGAGCGAGACCCAGTACTTC. Translated, it gives CASSYSGASGSETQYF. The V gene is TRBV6-5, the J gene TRBJ2-5; 10 bases are shared with TRBD2. This CDR3 has 16 residues. The trim removed 0 bases at V and 5 bases at J, leaving 6 bases unmatched. Germline assignment: CDR1 MNHEY and CDR2 SVGAGI.

This chain connects TRBV7-9 to TRBJ2-1; perhaps TRBD1 as D (6 bases). This CDR3 has 16 residues. Per germline, CDR1 SEHNR and CDR2 FQNEAQ (reference sequence). Trimming removed 2 bases from V and 3 bases from J, with 14 bases in between. The CDR3 region is CASSLQLAGDYNEQFF. CDR3 in DNA: TGTGCCAGCAGCTTACAGCTGGCAGGGGACTACAATGAGCAGTTCTTC.

The chain is built from TRBV5-1 and TRBJ2-2, with 10 bases fitting TRBD1. CDR1 and CDR2 (germline): SGHRS, YFSETQ. The CDR3 has 16 amino acids. V gave up 3 bases and J gave up 7 bases; unmatched junction bases: 9. CDR3 loop: CASSSAGTGVSGELFF. In nucleotides, the CDR3 is TGCGCCAGCAGCTCGGCGGGGACAGGGGTTAGCGGGGAGCTGTTTTTT.

Comments on this clone: Other DNA sequences in this sample translate to the same CDR3. The V call is TRBV5-1, the J call TRBJ2-7; tentatively, D is TRBD1 or TRBD2 (5 bases each). Per germline, CDR1 SGHRS and CDR2 YFSETQ. The CDR3 consists of 13 residues. Trimming pared 3 bases from V and 2 bases from J, leaving 9 bases between. CDR3 in DNA: TGCGCCAGCAGCTCGGGACCCGCCTACGAGCAGTACTTC. It specifies CASSSGPAYEQYF. Full variable domain (remainder filled in from reference TRBV5-1 and TRBJ2-7): KAGVTQTPRYLIKTRGQQVTLSCSPISGHRSVSWYQQTPGQGLQFLFEYFSETQRNKGNFPGRFSGRQFSNSRSEMNVSTLELGDSALYLCASSSGPAYEQYFGPGTRLTVT.